This entry describes one TCR beta chain. The source of the sample is a study of blood T cell repertoires in COVID-19. TCRdb's table, derived via immunoSEQ multiplex PCR, lists solely in-frame clones and lacks some. The data show approximately 190,000 clones, 70% to 90% seen once. CDR1 and CDR2 from the germline V gene are LGHNT and FRNRAP. The CDR3 runs 14 residues. Deletions cut 8 bases from V and 6 bases from J, with 18 bases between. Sequencing input: peripheral blood. The TCR comes from a woman between 35 and 50 years old who had recovered from COVID-19. The chain uses TRBV12-5 and TRBJ2-3; D perhaps matches TRBD1 (5 bases). The CDR3 DNA reads TGTGCTAGTTCAGATCTCTTGAAGGGGGATACGCAGTATTTT. It yields the protein CASSDLLKGDTQYF. Full variable domain (remainder filled in from reference TRBV12-5 and TRBJ2-3): DARVTQTPRHKVTEMGQEVTMRCQPILGHNTVFWYRQTMMQGLELLAYFRNRAPLDDSGMPKDRFSAEMPDATLATLKIQPSEPRDSAVYFCASSDLLKGDTQYFGPGTRLTVL.